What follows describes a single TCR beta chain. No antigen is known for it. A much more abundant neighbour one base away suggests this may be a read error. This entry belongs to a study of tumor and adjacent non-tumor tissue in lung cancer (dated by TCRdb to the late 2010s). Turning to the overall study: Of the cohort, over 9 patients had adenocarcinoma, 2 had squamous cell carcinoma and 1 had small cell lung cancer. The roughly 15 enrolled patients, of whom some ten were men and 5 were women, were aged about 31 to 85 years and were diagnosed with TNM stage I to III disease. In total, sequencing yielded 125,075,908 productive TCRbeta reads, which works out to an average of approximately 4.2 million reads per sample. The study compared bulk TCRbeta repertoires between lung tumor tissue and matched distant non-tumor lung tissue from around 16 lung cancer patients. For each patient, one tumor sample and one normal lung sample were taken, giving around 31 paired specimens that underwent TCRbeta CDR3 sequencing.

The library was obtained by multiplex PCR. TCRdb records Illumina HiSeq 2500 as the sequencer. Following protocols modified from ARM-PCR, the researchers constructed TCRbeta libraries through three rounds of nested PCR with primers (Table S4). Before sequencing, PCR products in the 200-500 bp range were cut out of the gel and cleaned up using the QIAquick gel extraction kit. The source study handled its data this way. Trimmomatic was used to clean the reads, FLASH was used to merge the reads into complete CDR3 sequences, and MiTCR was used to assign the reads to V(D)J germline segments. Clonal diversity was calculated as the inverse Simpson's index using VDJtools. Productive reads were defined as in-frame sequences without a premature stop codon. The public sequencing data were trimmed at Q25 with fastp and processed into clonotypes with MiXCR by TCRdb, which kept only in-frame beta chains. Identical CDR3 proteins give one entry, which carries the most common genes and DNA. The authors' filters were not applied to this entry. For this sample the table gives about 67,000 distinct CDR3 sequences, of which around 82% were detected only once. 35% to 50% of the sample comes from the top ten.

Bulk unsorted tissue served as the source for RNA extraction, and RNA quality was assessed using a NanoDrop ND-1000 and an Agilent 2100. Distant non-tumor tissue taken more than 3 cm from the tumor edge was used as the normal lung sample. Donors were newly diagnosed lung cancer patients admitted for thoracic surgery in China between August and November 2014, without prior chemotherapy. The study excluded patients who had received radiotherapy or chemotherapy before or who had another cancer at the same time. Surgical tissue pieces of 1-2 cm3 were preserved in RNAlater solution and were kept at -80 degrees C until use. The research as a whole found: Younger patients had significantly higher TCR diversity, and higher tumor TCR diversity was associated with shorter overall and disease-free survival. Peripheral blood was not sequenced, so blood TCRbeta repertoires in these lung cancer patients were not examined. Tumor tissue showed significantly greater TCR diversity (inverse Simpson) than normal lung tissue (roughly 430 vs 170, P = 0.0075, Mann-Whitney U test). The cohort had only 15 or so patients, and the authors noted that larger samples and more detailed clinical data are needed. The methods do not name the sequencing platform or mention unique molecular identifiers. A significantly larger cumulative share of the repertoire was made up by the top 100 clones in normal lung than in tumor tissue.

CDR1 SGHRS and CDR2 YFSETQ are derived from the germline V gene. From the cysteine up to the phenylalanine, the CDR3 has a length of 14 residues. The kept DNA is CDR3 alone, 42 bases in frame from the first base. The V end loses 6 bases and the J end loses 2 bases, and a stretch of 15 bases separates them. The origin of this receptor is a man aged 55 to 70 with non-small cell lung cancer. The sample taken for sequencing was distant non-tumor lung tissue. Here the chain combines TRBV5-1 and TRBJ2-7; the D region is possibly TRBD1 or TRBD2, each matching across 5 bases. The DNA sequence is TGCGCCAGCAACCAGAGGGACCGAGCCTACGAGCAGTACTTC. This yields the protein CASNQRDRAYEQYF.